The 27 T cell receptor beta chains listed next were all sequenced from one sample in a study of blood T cells in healthy people across ages. Combining a sample-barcoded 5' primer with a J-beta primer mix, a second PCR ran for roughly 7 to 12 cycles. TCRdb processed the 5' RACE reads anew with MiXCR; each CDR3 protein has one entry. The sample carries hundreds of thousands of distinct CDR3 sequences, roughly 41% recorded once. What was sequenced was blood. All receptors come from an elderly man in good health.

The chain couples TRBV20-1 to TRBJ2-1, with 8 bases identical to TRBD2. With the DNA end fitting TRBJ2-7 better, the J assignment may be wrong. Germline CDR1 and CDR2: DFQATT and SNEGSKA (reference sequence). This CDR3 is 13 amino acids long. The CDR3 DNA reads TGCAGTGCTACAACGGGGGGGAACAATGAGCAGTACTTC. Its protein is CSATTGGNNEQYF.

As DNA, the CDR3 is TGCGCCAGCAGCTTGGCACCCTACGAGCAGTACTTC. Translation gives CASSLAPYEQYF. The chain joins TRBV5-1 to TRBJ2-7, with D unclear. CDR1 and CDR2 (germline): SGHRS, YFSETQ. V was cut by 0 bases and J by 2 bases, with 3 bases left in between. The CDR3 loop spans 12 amino acids.

This chain links TRBV20-1 with TRBJ2-7; 7 bases align to TRBD1. With 0 bases clipped from V and 4 bases from J, the junction kept 15 bases outside the gene matches. This CDR3 has 17 residues. Germline-derived CDR1 and CDR2 are DFQATT and SNEGSKA (reference sequence). CDR3 region: CSARDGMVAGTDYEQYF. The CDR3 DNA reads as TGCAGTGCTAGAGATGGGATGGTGGCCGGGACAGATTACGAGCAGTACTTC.

This chain joins TRBV12-3 or TRBV12-4 and TRBJ2-6; D remains unclear. This CDR3 has 12 residues. With 10 bases removed from V and 0 bases from J, the gap between germline ends came to 4 bases. CDR3: CATDSGANVLTF. CDR3 nucleotide sequence: TGTGCCACAGACTCTGGGGCCAACGTCCTGACTTTC.

The chain uses TRBV3-1 and TRBJ2-6, with D perhaps matching TRBD1 (7 bases). Germline V lookup: CDR1 LGHDT, CDR2 YNNKEL (reference sequence). Trimming cost V 10 bases and J 5 bases, with 12 bases left between them. There are 13 residues in the CDR3. CDR3 DNA: TGTGCCACAGGGGGGTGGAGGGCCAACGTCCTGACTTTC. Protein: CATGGWRANVLTF.

The chain employs TRBV5-6 and TRBJ2-3, with D uncertain. There are 13 residues in the CDR3. The germline V and J ends were trimmed by 4 bases and 3 bases, with 9 bases remaining between them. Germline V gene sequence: CDR1 SGHDT, CDR2 YYEEEE. The CDR3 region is CASSGSRTDTQYF. Written as DNA, the CDR3 is TGTGCCAGCAGCGGAAGTAGGACAGATACGCAGTATTTT.

In its sample, this clonotype was seen a few times. The chain employs TRBV28 and TRBJ2-1; D possibly corresponds to TRBD2 (6 bases). Germline V lookup: CDR1 MDHEN, CDR2 SYDVKM. V was clipped by 6 bases and J by 7 bases, with 13 bases between them. CDR3 length: 13 amino acids. CDR3 nucleotides: TGTGCCAGCAGAGGGCGGGATTTTAATGAGCAGTTCTTC. It translates to CASRGRDFNEQFF.

The chain combines TRBV7-9 with TRBJ1-2, with D tentatively TRBD1 (5 bases). CDR3 length: 14 amino acids. V was pared by 1 base and J by 4 bases, with 10 bases between. Germline V gene sequence: CDR1 SEHNR, CDR2 FQNEAQ (reference sequence). CDR3 sequence: CASSLGSGTYGYTF. CDR3 bases: TGTGCCAGCAGCTTAGGGTCGGGGACCTATGGCTACACCTTC. The full variable domain, rest sourced from reference TRBV7-9 and TRBJ1-2, is DTGVSQNPRHKITKRGQNVTFRCDPISEHNRLYWYRQTLGQGPEFLTYFQNEAQLEKSRLLSDRFSAERPKGSFSTLEIQRTEQGDSAMYLCASSLGSGTYGYTFGSGTRLTVV.

The table lists this clonotype with a few counts. The chain has TRBV4-3 and TRBJ2-3, with a possible D match to TRBD2 (6 bases). This CDR3 region has 16 residues. Trimming removed 1 base from V and 2 bases from J, with 13 bases in between. Germline V gene data show CDR1 as LGHNA and CDR2 as YSLEER. CDR3 in DNA: TGCGCCAGCAGCCAAGTCTGGCGGGGCGCCACAGATACGCAGTATTTT. Translation gives CASSQVWRGATDTQYF.

This chain connects TRBV3-1 to TRBJ2-1; TRBD2 is a possible D gene (5 bases). Trimming removed 3 bases at V and 9 bases at J, with 18 bases between. This CDR3 is built from 15 residues. The germline V gene encodes CDR1 LGHDT and CDR2 YNNKEL (reference sequence). The CDR3 DNA sequence: TGTGCCAGCAGCCAGGCTAGCTTGACTACCCCTGAGCAGTTCTTC. This sequence encodes CASSQASLTTPEQFF.

The V and J genes are TRBV7-2 and TRBJ1-6; D gene uncertain. The V end was cut by 1 base, the J end by 7 bases, with 11 bases between. Germline values: CDR1 SGHTA, CDR2 FQGNSA. The CDR3 has 15 amino acids. The DNA for the CDR3 is TGTGCCAGCAGCTTAGGTGTGTTGGGGAATTCACCCCTCCACTTT. Residues: CASSLGVLGNSPLHF. Full variable domain (rest looked up from reference TRBV7-2 and TRBJ1-6): GAGVSQSPSNKVTEKGKDVELRCDPISGHTALYWYRQSLGQGLEFLIYFQGNSAPDKSGLPSDRFSAERTGGSVSTLTIQRTQQEDSAVYLCASSLGVLGNSPLHFGNGTRLTVT.

This clonotype was seen a handful of times. CDR3 loop: CASSLSDRSQETQYF. The CDR3 region has the DNA TGTGCCAGCAGCTTATCAGACAGGTCGCAAGAGACCCAGTACTTC. The chain links TRBV5-5 to TRBJ2-5; D might be TRBD1 (6 bases). Trimming took 2 bases from V and 2 from J, leaving 13 bases between them. CDR3 size: 15 residues. Germline loops: CDR1 SGHKS, CDR2 YYEKEE (reference sequence).

A few counts support this clonotype. This chain uses TRBV16 with TRBJ1-4; D not resolved. V was pared by 1 base and J by 7 bases, with 13 bases between. Germline-derived CDR1 and CDR2 are KGHSY and FQNENV. The CDR3 has 15 residues. Here the CDR3 DNA reads TGTGCCAGCAGCCAATTTCCCCGGGAGGGTGAAAAACTGTTTTTT. Its translation: CASSQFPREGEKLFF. Combining the CDR3 with reference TRBV16 and TRBJ1-4 gives the whole variable domain GEEVAQTPKHLVRGEGQKAKLYCAPIKGHSYVFWYQQVLKNEFKFLISFQNENVFDETGMPKERFSAKCLPNSPCSLEIQATKLEDSAVYFCASSQFPREGEKLFFGSGTQLSVL.

This clonotype was seen only a few times. The CDR3 nucleotides read TGTGCCTGGAGTGTATTGAGCGGGAGTATCGGTGAGCAGTTCTTC. Translation gives CAWSVLSGSIGEQFF. The chain is built from TRBV30 and TRBJ2-1, with 8 positions matching TRBD2. The CDR3 is 15 residues long. Germline V gives CDR1 GTSNPN, CDR2 SVGIG (reference sequence). V shed 0 bases, J shed 9 bases, and the junction held 10 bases outside the gene matches.

This clonotype was counted only a few times. The chain joins TRBV4-3 to TRBJ2-1; D possibly corresponds to TRBD2 (6 bases). The CDR3 contains 14 residues. Germline V gene sequence: CDR1 LGHNA, CDR2 YSLEER. Trimming cost V 4 bases and J 6 bases, with 13 bases left between them. CDR3 loop: CASSRDLGGNEQFF. As DNA, the CDR3 is TGCGCCAGCAGCCGGGACCTGGGGGGCAATGAGCAGTTCTTC.

The rearrangement uses TRBV7-2 and TRBJ2-2, with 11 bases aligning to TRBD2. Germline CDR1 SGHTA, CDR2 FQGNSA. CDR3 size: 15 residues. J lost 4 bases, V lost 5 bases, and 3 bases had no gene match. CDR3 nucleotide sequence: TGTGCCAGCAGCCCTAGCGGGGGGATCACCGGGGAGCTGTTTTTT. Protein: CASSPSGGITGELFF.

J is TRBJ1-1 and V is TRBV29-1; TRBD1 aligns across 7 bases. Germline trimming cut 7 bases from V and 1 base from J; bases unmatched to any gene: 6. The CDR3 has 13 residues. Germline CDR1 and CDR2: SQVTM and ANQGSEA. CDR3 sequence: CSATSGGNTEAFF. For the CDR3, the DNA is TGCAGCGCCACCTCAGGGGGGAACACTGAAGCTTTCTTT.

This clonotype has just a few counts. The chain uses TRBV7-2 and TRBJ2-1; possibly TRBD2 for D (7 bases). CDR3 length equals 15 residues. The V and J ends lost 7 bases and 9 bases respectively, with 22 bases between them. From germline, CDR1 is SGHTA and CDR2 FQGNSA. CDR3 bases: TGTGCCAGCATCCTAGCTTGGGGGGGCCGAACTGAGCAGTTCTTC. This gives the protein CASILAWGGRTEQFF.

V usage is TRBV11-2 and J usage is TRBJ2-1; 13 bases are a match to TRBD2. This CDR3 is built from 18 residues. Germline CDR1 SGHAT, CDR2 FQNNGV. V dropped 3 bases and J dropped 7; count of bases not matched to a gene: 12. CDR3 region: CASSLIPSGTSGKNEQFF. The CDR3 DNA reads as TGTGCCAGCAGCTTGATACCGAGCGGGACTAGCGGGAAGAATGAGCAGTTCTTC.

The chain couples TRBV15 to TRBJ1-1; D is unresolved. V lost 0 bases, J lost 7 bases, and 6 bases lay in between. Germline V lookup: CDR1 LNHNV, CDR2 YYDKDF (reference sequence). This CDR3 is built from 12 residues. For the CDR3, the DNA is TGTGCCACCAGCAGAGACGGGATTGAAGCTTTCTTT. Amino acid sequence: CATSRDGIEAFF.

Remarks on this clonotype: A much larger clonotype is one base distant, so this may be a read error. V gene TRBV29-1 combines with J gene TRBJ2-1; 10 nucleotides align to TRBD1. CDR1 is SQVTM and CDR2 is ANQGSEA in the germline V gene. The CDR3 runs to 13 residues. V gave up 7 bases and J gave up 6 bases; unmatched junction bases: 6. The CDR3 DNA reads TGCAGCGGCAGGACAGGGGGTTGCAATGAGCAGTTCTTC. Translating it yields CSGRTGGCNEQFF.

The chain combines TRBV6-1 with TRBJ2-7; no clear D gene. The CDR3 is 13 amino acids. Looked up from germline, CDR1 is MNHNS and CDR2 is SASEGT. V lost 8 bases and J 3 bases, leaving 14 bases between the germline ends. CDR3 DNA sequence: TGTGCCAGCTCCTCATATGCCAGCTACGAGCAGTACTTC. Translated: CASSSYASYEQYF.

This chain uses TRBV6-2 or TRBV6-3 with TRBJ2-3, with D possibly being TRBD2 (5 bases). V lost 6 bases and J 4 bases, leaving 14 bases between the germline ends. The CDR3 is 14 amino acids. CDR1 is MNHEY and CDR2 is SVGEGT in the germline V gene. For the CDR3, the DNA is TGTGCCAGCAGAGCGGTAGGGCCCCCAGATACGCAGTATTTT. It codes for CASRAVGPPDTQYF.

The chain recombines TRBV6-5 with TRBJ2-1, with D possibly TRBD2 on 5 matching bases. There are 13 residues in the CDR3. CDR1 is MNHEY and CDR2 is SVGAGI in the germline V gene. Trimming took off 0 bases at V and 10 bases at J, with 10 bases between the two ends. The CDR3 loop reads CASSYSISGEQFF. The DNA of the CDR3 is TGTGCCAGCAGTTACTCGATAAGCGGCGAGCAGTTCTTC.

This chain links TRBV27 with TRBJ2-7; D might be TRBD1 (5 bases). CDR1 and CDR2 from the germline V gene are MNHEY and SMNVEV (reference sequence). Trimming removed 6 bases at V and 3 bases at J, with 6 bases between. This CDR3 contains 11 residues. CDR3 DNA: TGTGCCAGCAGGACAGTCTACGAGCAGTACTTC. Translating it yields CASRTVYEQYF.

This clonotype was observed a few times. J is TRBJ2-2 and V is TRBV12-3 or TRBV12-4; no clear D. Trimming took 3 bases from V and 6 from J, leaving 8 bases between them. The CDR3 is 13 amino acids. CDR3 in DNA: TGTGCCAGCAGTTTCGGCTCTCCCGGGGAGCTGTTTTTT. Residues: CASSFGSPGELFF.

The chain uses TRBV4-1 and TRBJ2-4, with D possibly matching TRBD1 (6 bases). Germline CDR1 reads MGHRA; CDR2 reads YSYEKL. Trimming removed 1 base from V and 13 bases from J, with 26 bases in between. The CDR3 extends over 17 amino acids. The CDR3, as DNA: TGCGCCAGCAGCCAAGTTCTTCGGCTGGGGGCGAAGTATGTGCAGTACTTC. This translates into CASSQVLRLGAKYVQYF.